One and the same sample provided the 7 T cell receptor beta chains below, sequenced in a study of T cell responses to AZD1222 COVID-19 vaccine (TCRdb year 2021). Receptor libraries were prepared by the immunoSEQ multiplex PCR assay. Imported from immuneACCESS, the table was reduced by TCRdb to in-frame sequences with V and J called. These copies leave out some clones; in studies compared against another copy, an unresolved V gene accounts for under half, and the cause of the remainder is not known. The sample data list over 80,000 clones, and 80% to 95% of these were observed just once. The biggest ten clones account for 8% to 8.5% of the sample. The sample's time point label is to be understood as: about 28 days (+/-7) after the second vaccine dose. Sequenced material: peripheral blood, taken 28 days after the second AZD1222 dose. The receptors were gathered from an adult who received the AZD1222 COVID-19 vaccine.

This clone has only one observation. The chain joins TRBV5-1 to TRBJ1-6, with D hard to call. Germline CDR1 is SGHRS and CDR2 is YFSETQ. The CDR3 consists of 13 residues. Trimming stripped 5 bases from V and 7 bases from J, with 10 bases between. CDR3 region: CASRGSENSPLHF. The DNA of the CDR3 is TGCGCCAGCAGGGGTAGTGAGAATTCACCCCTCCACTTT.

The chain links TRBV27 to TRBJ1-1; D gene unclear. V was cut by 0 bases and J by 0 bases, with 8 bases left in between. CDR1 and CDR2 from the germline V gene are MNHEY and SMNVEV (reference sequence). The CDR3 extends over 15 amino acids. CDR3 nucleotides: TGTGCCAGCAGTTTATCACCGCTTATGAACACTGAAGCTTTCTTT. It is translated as CASSLSPLMNTEAFF.

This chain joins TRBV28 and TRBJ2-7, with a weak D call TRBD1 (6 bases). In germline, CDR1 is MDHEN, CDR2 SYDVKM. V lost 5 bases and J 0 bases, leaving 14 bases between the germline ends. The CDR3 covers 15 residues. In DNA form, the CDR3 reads TGTGCCAGCAGTCCCACAGGGCCGAGCTCCTACGAGCAGTACTTC. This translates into CASSPTGPSSYEQYF.

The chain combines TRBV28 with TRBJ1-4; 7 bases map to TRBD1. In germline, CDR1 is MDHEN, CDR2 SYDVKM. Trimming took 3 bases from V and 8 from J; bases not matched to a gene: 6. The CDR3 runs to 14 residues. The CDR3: CASSFFTGVEKLFF. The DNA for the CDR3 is TGTGCCAGCAGTTTTTTTACAGGGGTGGAAAAACTGTTTTTT.

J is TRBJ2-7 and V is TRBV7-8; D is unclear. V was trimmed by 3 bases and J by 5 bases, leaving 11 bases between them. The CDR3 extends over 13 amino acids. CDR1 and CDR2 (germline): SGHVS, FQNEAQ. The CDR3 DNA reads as TGTGCCAGCAGCTTGGGTCTAGGTAACGAGCAGTACTTC. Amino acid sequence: CASSLGLGNEQYF.

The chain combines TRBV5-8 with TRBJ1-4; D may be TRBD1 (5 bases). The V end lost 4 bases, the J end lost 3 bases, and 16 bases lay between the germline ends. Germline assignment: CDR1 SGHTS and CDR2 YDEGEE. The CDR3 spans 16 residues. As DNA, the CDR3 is TGTGCCAGCAGCCGAAATAGATGGGGGGCTAATGAAAAACTGTTTTTT. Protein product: CASSRNRWGANEKLFF.

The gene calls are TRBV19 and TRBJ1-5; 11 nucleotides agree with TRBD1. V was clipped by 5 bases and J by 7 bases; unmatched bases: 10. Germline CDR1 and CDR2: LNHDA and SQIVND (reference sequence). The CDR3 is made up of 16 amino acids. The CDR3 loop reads CASSPRTGGLGQPQHF. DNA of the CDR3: TGTGCCAGTAGTCCTCGGACAGGGGGCTTAGGACAGCCCCAGCATTTT. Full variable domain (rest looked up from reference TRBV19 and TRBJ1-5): DGGITQSPKYLFRKEGQNVTLSCEQNLNHDAMYWYRQDPGQGLRLIYYSQIVNDFQKGDIAEGYSVSREKKESFPLTVTSAQKNPTAFYLCASSPRTGGLGQPQHFGDGTRLSIL.